This T cell receptor beta chain was sequenced for a study of blood T cell repertoires in COVID-19. Background on the study: Specimens from acute and convalescent COVID-19 originated in the United States, Italy and Spain. The analysed material was cDNA or gDNA that came from T cells, B-cell-depleted T cells, or PBMCs.

Recruitment covered about two dozen US areas and drew participants whose ages spanned about 18 to 89 years. Only a few counts were recorded for this clone. Per the original methods: Amplification of reference gene primers was used by the study to estimate nucleated cell counts. The data were produced by immunoSEQ multiplex PCR, yet TCRdb's version contains in-frame clones alone and is incomplete. From that table come the V and J calls and clone size; the DNA was used to work out D and trimming. The sample holds approximately 480,000 clones; 75% to 90% are singletons and the top ten take 0.7%. CDR3 length equals 14 residues. Unmatched junction bases numbered 8, after V lost 7 bases and J lost 3 bases. Germline V gene lookup returns CDR1 ENHRY and CDR2 SYGVKD.

This rearrangement joins TRBV10-3 to TRBJ1-1, with 7 nucleotides matching TRBD1. The source of this sequence is a woman aged 18-30 years who had recovered from COVID-19. The sample consisted of PBMCs or T cells enriched from blood (not recorded which). The CDR3 bases are TGTGCCATCAAAACAGGGGAACCGGACACTGAAGCTTTCTTT. Translation gives CAIKTGEPDTEAFF.